Below, 10 T cell receptor beta chains from the same sample are listed, as sequenced in a study of Ad26.COV2.S vaccination and SARS-CoV-2 variants. Sequencing used immunoSEQ multiplex PCR; TCRdb keeps in-frame clones, though not all of them. The sample includes some 450,000 clones, about 92% of them seen just once. Indicated treatment: around 19 received Ad26.COV2.S at low or high dose, single or two shots; roughly five received placebo; per-sample allocation not given. Day 63 after the first injection of vaccine or placebo was the sampling time. The sample here was peripheral blood, taken in a trial of Ad26.COV2.S vaccine versus placebo. These receptors were obtained from a person aged 18-60 years who received the Ad26.COV2.S COVID-19 vaccine or a placebo.

In its sample, this clone was seen once. V usage is TRBV19 and J usage is TRBJ1-3; tentatively, D is TRBD1 (6 bases). The length of the CDR3 is 16 residues. V lost 3 bases and J lost 0, with 12 bases in between. The germline V gene encodes CDR1 LNHDA and CDR2 SQIVND (reference sequence). CDR3 coding DNA: TGTGCCAGTAGTATCACAGGACAGCTCTCTGGAAACACCATATATTTT. As protein: CASSITGQLSGNTIYF.

The rearrangement uses TRBV28 and TRBJ1-4; D may be TRBD1 (6 bases). Trimming left V 6 bases short and J 1 base short, with 9 bases between. Germline lookup yields CDR1 MDHEN and CDR2 SYDVKM. This CDR3 is 14 amino acids long. CDR3 protein: CASRQGGTNEKLFF. CDR3 bases: TGTGCCAGCAGACAAGGGGGAACTAATGAAAAACTGTTTTTT. The complete variable domain, with remaining parts taken from reference TRBV28 and TRBJ1-4, reads DVKVTQSSRYLVKRTGEKVFLECVQDMDHENMFWYRQDPGLGLRLIYFSYDVKMKEKGDIPEGYSVSREKKERFSLILESASTNQTSMYLCASRQGGTNEKLFFGSGTQLSVL.

This chain connects TRBV4-3 to TRBJ2-7; weak D call: TRBD2 (5 bases). Germline CDR1 is LGHNA and CDR2 is YSLEER. CDR3 length equals 15 residues. V lost 0 bases, J lost 4 bases, and 13 bases lay in between. Here the CDR3 DNA reads TGCGCCAGCAGCCAAGAACGAGGGAGAACTTACGAGCAGTACTTC. Translating gives CASSQERGRTYEQYF.

This clone is a singleton in its sample. CDR3 nucleotide sequence: TGTGCCATCAGTAATTCGGACAGCTACGAGCAGTACTTC. Protein product: CAISNSDSYEQYF. The chain couples TRBV10-3 to TRBJ2-7, with D maybe TRBD1 (6 bases). Between the trimmed V and J ends, which lost 5 bases and 3 bases, there was a span of 11 bases. The CDR3 contains 13 residues. Germline CDR1 and CDR2: ENHRY and SYGVKD.

V and J are TRBV27 and TRBJ1-1, with TRBD1 as a possible D gene (6 bases). V dropped 3 bases and J dropped 4 bases, with 15 bases sitting between them. The germline V gene encodes CDR1 MNHEY and CDR2 SMNVEV (reference sequence). The CDR3 is made up of 15 amino acids. CDR3 protein: CASSFRRGRSTEAFF. DNA of the CDR3: TGTGCCAGCAGTTTTAGGAGGGGGAGGAGCACTGAAGCTTTCTTT.

The chain links TRBV4-3 to TRBJ2-7; D may be TRBD2 (6 bases). The CDR3 length is 15 residues. Trimming pared 1 base from V and 2 bases from J, leaving 12 bases between. Per germline, CDR1 LGHNA and CDR2 YSLEER. The chain's CDR3 is CASSQAAGPAYEQYF. DNA for the CDR3: TGCGCCAGCAGCCAAGCGGCGGGGCCTGCCTACGAGCAGTACTTC.

The gene calls are TRBV5-4 and TRBJ1-1; D perhaps matches TRBD1 (5 bases). Trimming removed 3 bases at V and 10 bases at J, with 16 bases between. CDR1 is SGHNT and CDR2 is YYREEE in the germline V gene (reference sequence). The CDR3 spans 13 residues. The CDR3 protein is CASSSGDPGPAFF. The CDR3 coding sequence is TGTGCCAGCAGCTCGGGGGACCCAGGACCAGCTTTCTTT.

V gene TRBV5-1 combines with J gene TRBJ1-2; unclear D gene. Trimming pared 0 bases from V and 5 bases from J, leaving 11 bases between. CDR1 and CDR2 (germline): SGHRS, YFSETQ. The CDR3 is 14 amino acids. CDR3 nucleotide sequence: TGCGCCAGCAGCTTGGCAAGGACGGATTATGGCTACACCTTC. This codes for CASSLARTDYGYTF.

The J gene is TRBJ2-2, the V gene TRBV6-2 or TRBV6-3; 8 bases match TRBD2. The CDR3 loop spans 18 amino acids. V shed 2 bases, J shed 4 bases, and the junction held 12 bases outside the gene matches. Germline CDR1 and CDR2: MNHEY and SVGEGT. CDR3 bases: TGTGCCAGCAGTTACGTTGGTAGCGGGATTTTGATCACCGGGGAGCTGTTTTTT. Translating it yields CASSYVGSGILITGELFF.

This clone was observed a single time. The chain employs TRBV28 and TRBJ2-3; 9 positions agree with TRBD2. Germline V gives CDR1 MDHEN, CDR2 SYDVKM. The CDR3 has 17 residues. The ends lost 4 bases at V and 0 bases at J; junction bases unmatched: 8. CDR3 residues: CASSYPPSGTSTDTQYF. CDR3 DNA: TGTGCCAGCAGTTACCCCCCTAGCGGGACTAGCACAGATACGCAGTATTTT.